This T cell receptor (beta chain) comes out of a study of T cells after yellow fever vaccination. Study background: Where fractions had low cell numbers, libraries were prepared from them with the SMART-Seq v4 Ultra Low Input RNA kit. General study points: Contaminants from the bulk population, in the form of abundant clonotypes, could be found in FACS-sorted repertoires. After the booster, 96% of CD4 and roughly nine tenths of CD8 primary-response clones were re-detected.

TCRdb independently ran MiXCR on the 5' RACE reads; one entry per CDR3 protein. Of nearly 550,000 distinct CDR3 sequences listed, over 15% are singletons. Comments on this clonotype: No antigen is known for it.

The CDR3 has 14 residues. Germline lookup yields CDR1 DFQATT and CDR2 SNEGSKA (reference sequence). V was clipped by 3 bases and J by 4 bases; unmatched bases: 9. The gene calls are TRBV20-1 and TRBJ2-7; 7 bases line up with TRBD2. Specimen: PBMCs, collected 15 days after the yellow fever booster vaccination. The receptor was derived from a man aged 25 to 40 who received the YFV17D yellow fever vaccine. This chain's CDR3 is CSASRLAETYEQYF. DNA for the CDR3: TGCAGTGCTAGTCGGCTAGCGGAAACGTACGAGCAGTACTTC.